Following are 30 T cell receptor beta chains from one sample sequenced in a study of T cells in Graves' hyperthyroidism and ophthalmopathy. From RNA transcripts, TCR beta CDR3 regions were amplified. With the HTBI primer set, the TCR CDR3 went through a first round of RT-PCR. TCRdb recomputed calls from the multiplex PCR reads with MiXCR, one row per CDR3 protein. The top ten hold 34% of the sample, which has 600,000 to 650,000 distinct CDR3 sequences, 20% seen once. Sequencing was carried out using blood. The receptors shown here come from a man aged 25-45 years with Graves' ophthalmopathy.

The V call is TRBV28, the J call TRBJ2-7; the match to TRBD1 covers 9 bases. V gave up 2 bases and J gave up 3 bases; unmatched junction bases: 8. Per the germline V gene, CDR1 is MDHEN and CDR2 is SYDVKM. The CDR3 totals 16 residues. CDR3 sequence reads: CASSLLGQGRHYEQYF. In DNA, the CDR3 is TGTGCCAGCAGTTTACTAGGACAGGGGAGACACTACGAGCAGTACTTC.

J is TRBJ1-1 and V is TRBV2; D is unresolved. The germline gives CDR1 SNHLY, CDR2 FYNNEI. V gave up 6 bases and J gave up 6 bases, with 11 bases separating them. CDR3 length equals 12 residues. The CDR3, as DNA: TGTGCCAGCAGCAAACAAGATTCTGAAGCTTTCTTT. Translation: CASSKQDSEAFF.

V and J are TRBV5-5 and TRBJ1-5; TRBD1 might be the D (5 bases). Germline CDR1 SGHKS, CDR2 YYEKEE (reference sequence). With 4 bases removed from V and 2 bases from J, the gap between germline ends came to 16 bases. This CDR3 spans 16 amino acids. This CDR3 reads CASSPGGYPGNQPQHF. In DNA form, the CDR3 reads TGTGCCAGCAGCCCCGGGGGATACCCTGGCAATCAGCCCCAGCATTTT. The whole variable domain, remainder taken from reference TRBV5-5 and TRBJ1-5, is DAGVTQSPTHLIKTRGQQVTLRCSPISGHKSVSWYQQVLGQGPQFIFQYYEKEERGRGNFPDRFSARQFPNYSSELNVNALLLGDSALYLCASSPGGYPGNQPQHFGDGTRLSIL.

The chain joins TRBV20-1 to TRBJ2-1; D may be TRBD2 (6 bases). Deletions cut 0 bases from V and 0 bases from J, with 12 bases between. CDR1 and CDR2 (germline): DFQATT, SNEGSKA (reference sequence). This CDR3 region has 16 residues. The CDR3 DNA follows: TGCAGTGCTAGAGATCCGGAGGGTGTCTCCTACAATGAGCAGTTCTTC. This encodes CSARDPEGVSYNEQFF.

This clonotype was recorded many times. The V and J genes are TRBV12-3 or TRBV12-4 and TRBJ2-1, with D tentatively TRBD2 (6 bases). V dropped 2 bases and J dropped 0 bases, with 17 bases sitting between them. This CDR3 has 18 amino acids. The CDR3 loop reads CASSLTLWRENSYNEQFF. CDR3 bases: TGTGCCAGCAGTTTAACGTTATGGCGGGAAAACTCCTACAATGAGCAGTTCTTC.

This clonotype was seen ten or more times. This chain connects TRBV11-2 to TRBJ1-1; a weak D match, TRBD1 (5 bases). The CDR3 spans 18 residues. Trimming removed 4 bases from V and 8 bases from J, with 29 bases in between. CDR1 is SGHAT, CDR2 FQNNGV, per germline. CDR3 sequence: CASSSIPWLRAQRIEAFF. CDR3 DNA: TGTGCCAGCAGCTCTATTCCCTGGCTCAGGGCACAAAGGATCGAAGCTTTCTTT. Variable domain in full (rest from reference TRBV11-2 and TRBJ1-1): EAGVAQSPRYKIIEKRQSVAFWCNPISGHATLYWYQQILGQGPKLLIQFQNNGVVDDSQLPKDRFSAERLKGVDSTLKIQPAKLEDSAVYLCASSSIPWLRAQRIEAFFGQGTRLTVV.

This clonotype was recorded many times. CDR3 amino acids: CASVGLAQETQYF. CDR3 coding DNA: TGCGCCAGCGTTGGGTTGGCCCAAGAGACCCAGTACTTC. J is TRBJ2-5 and V is TRBV5-1; no clear D. Germline V lookup: CDR1 SGHRS, CDR2 YFSETQ. The CDR3 length is 13 residues. The V end lost 7 bases, the J end lost 1 base, and 11 bases lay between the germline ends. The full variable domain, in which reference TRBV5-1 and TRBJ2-5 provide the parts outside the CDR3, is KAGVTQTPRYLIKTRGQQVTLSCSPISGHRSVSWYQQTPGQGLQFLFEYFSETQRNKGNFPGRFSGRQFSNSRSEMNVSTLELGDSALYLCASVGLAQETQYFGPGTRLLVL.

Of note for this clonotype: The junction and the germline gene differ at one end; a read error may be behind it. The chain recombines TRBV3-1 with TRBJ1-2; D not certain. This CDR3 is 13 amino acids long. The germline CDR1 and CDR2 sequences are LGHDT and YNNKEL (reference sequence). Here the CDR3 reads CASSQGMTYGHTF. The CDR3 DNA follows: TGTGCCAGCAGCCAAGGTATGACCTATGGCCACACCTTC. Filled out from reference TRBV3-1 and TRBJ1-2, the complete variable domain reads DTAVSQTPKYLVTQMGNDKSIKCEQNLGHDTMYWYKQDSKKFLKIMFSYNNKELIINETVPNRFSPKSPDKAHLNLHINSLELGDSAVYFCASSQGMTYGHTFGSGTRLTVV.

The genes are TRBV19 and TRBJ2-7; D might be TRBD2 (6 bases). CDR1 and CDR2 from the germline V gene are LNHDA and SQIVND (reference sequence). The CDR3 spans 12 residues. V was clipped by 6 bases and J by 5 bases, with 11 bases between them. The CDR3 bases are TGTGCCAGTAGCGGGGGTCTCCACGAGCAGTACTTC. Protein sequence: CASSGGLHEQYF.

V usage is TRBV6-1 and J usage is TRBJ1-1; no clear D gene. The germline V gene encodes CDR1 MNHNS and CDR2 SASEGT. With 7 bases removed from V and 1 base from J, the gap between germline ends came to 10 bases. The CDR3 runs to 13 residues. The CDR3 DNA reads TGTGCCAGCACTCTAAAAAAGAACACTGAAGCTTTCTTT. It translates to CASTLKKNTEAFF.

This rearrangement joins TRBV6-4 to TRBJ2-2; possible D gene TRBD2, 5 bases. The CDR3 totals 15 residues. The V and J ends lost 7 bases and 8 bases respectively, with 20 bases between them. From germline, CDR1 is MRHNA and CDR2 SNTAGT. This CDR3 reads CASICPGERLGELFF. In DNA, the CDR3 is TGTGCCAGCATTTGTCCCGGGGAGCGGCTAGGGGAGCTGTTTTTT.

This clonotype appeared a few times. CDR3 sequence (DNA): TGTGCCAGCAGCTTAAACAGCCTTAACTATGGCTACACCTTC. Protein sequence: CASSLNSLNYGYTF. This rearrangement joins TRBV7-9 to TRBJ1-2, with D unresolved. The germline CDR1 and CDR2 sequences are SEHNR and FQNEAQ (reference sequence). The CDR3 runs to 14 residues. Trimming removed 2 bases from V and 1 base from J, with 8 bases in between.

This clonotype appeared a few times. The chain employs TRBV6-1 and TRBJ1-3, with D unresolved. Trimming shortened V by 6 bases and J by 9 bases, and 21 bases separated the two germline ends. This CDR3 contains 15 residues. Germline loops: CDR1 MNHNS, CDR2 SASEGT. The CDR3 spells CASRAQGSLWGTIYF. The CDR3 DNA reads TGTGCCAGCAGGGCACAAGGGTCCCTCTGGGGCACCATATATTTT.

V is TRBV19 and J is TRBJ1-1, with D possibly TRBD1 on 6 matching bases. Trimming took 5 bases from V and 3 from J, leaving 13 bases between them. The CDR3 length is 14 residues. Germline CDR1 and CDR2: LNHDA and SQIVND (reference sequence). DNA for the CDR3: TGTGCCAGTAGTTACAGGGTGGGGGACACTGAAGCTTTCTTT. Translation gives CASSYRVGDTEAFF.

The CDR3: CASSEGGTKENTEAFF. The CDR3 DNA reads as TGTGCCAGCAGTGAAGGTGGCACCAAGGAGAACACTGAAGCTTTCTTT. The chain has TRBV25-1 and TRBJ1-1; D is unclear. V gave up 2 bases and J gave up 1 base, with 14 bases separating them. CDR1 is MGHDK and CDR2 is SYGVNS in the germline V gene. The CDR3 has 16 amino acids. The full variable domain, completed using reference TRBV25-1 and TRBJ1-1, is EADIYQTPRYLVIGTGKKITLECSQTMGHDKMYWYQQDPGMELHLIHYSYGVNSTEKGDLSSESTVSRIRTEHFPLTLESARPSHTSQYLCASSEGGTKENTEAFFGQGTRLTVV.

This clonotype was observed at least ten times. CDR3 nucleotide sequence: TGTGCCAGCAGTTTCGGGTCCCATACGCAGTATTTT. This translates into CASSFGSHTQYF. The chain joins TRBV27 to TRBJ2-3; D is unclear. Germline assignment: CDR1 MNHEY and CDR2 SMNVEV (reference sequence). The CDR3 covers 12 residues. Trimming cost V 3 bases and J 7 bases, with 8 bases left between them.

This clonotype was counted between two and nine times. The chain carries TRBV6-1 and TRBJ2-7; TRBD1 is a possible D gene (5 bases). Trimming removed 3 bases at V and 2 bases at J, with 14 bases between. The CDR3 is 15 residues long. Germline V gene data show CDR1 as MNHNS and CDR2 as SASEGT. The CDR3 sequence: CASSDGLQGPYEQYF. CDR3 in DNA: TGTGCCAGCAGTGATGGGTTGCAGGGTCCCTACGAGCAGTACTTC.

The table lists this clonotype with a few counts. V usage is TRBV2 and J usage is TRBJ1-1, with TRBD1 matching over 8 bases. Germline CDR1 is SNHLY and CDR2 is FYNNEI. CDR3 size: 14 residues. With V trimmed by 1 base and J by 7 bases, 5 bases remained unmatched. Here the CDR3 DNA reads TGTGCCAGCAGTGAAGGGACAGGGAGATTTGAAGCTTTCTTT. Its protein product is CASSEGTGRFEAFF. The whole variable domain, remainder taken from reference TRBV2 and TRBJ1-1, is EPEVTQTPSHQVTQMGQEVILRCVPISNHLYFYWYRQILGQKVEFLVSFYNNEISEKSEIFDDQFSVERPDGSNFTLKIRSTKLEDSAMYFCASSEGTGRFEAFFGQGTRLTVV.

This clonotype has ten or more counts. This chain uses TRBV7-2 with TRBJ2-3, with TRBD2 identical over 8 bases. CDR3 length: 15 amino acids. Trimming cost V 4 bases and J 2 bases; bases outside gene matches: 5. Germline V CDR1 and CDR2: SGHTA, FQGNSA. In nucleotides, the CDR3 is TGTGCCAGCAGCTCTAGCGGGCCATACACAGATACGCAGTATTTT. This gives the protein CASSSSGPYTDTQYF. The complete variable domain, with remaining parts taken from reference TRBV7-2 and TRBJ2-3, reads GAGVSQSPSNKVTEKGKDVELRCDPISGHTALYWYRQSLGQGLEFLIYFQGNSAPDKSGLPSDRFSAERTGGSVSTLTIQRTQQEDSAVYLCASSSSGPYTDTQYFGPGTRLTVL.

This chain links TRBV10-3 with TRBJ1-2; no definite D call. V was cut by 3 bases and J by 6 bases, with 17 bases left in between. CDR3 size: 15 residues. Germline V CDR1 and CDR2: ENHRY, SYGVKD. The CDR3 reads CAISENGETGDGYTF. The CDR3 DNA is TGTGCCATCAGTGAAAACGGGGAAACTGGGGATGGCTACACCTTC.

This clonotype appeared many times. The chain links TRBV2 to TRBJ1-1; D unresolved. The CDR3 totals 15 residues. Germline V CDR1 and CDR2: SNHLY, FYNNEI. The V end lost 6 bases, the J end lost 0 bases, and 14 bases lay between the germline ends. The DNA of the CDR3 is TGTGCCAGCAGGGAGACGGGGATAGTGAACACTGAAGCTTTCTTT. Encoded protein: CASRETGIVNTEAFF. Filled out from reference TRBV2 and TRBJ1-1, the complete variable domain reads EPEVTQTPSHQVTQMGQEVILRCVPISNHLYFYWYRQILGQKVEFLVSFYNNEISEKSEIFDDQFSVERPDGSNFTLKIRSTKLEDSAMYFCASRETGIVNTEAFFGQGTRLTVV.

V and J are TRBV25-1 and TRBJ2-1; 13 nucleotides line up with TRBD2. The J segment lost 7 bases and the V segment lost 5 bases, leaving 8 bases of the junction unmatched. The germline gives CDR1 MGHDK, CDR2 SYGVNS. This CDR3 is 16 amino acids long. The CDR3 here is CASSPTSGRNLNEQFF. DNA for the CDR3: TGTGCCAGCAGTCCGACTAGCGGGAGGAATTTGAATGAGCAGTTCTTC. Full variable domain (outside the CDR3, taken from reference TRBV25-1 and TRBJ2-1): EADIYQTPRYLVIGTGKKITLECSQTMGHDKMYWYQQDPGMELHLIHYSYGVNSTEKGDLSSESTVSRIRTEHFPLTLESARPSHTSQYLCASSPTSGRNLNEQFFGPGTRLTVL.

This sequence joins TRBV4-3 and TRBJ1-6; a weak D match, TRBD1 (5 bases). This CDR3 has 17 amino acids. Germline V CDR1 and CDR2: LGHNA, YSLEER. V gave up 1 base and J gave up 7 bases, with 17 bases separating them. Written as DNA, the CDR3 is TGCGCCAGCAGCCAAGTCTTTGGGGCGCATCCGAATTCACCCCTCCACTTT. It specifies CASSQVFGAHPNSPLHF.

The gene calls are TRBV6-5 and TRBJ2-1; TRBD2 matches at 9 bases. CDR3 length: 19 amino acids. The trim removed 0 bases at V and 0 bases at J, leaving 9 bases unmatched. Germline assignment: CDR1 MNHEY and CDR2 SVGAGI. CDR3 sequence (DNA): TGTGCCAGCAGTTACTCGATGCAGCGGGGGGCTCCCTCCTACAATGAGCAGTTCTTC. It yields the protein CASSYSMQRGAPSYNEQFF.

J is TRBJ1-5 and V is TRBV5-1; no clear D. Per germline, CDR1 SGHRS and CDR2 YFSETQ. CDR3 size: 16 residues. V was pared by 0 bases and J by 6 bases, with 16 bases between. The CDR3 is CASSLALSGPGQPQHF. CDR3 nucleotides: TGCGCCAGCAGCTTGGCGTTAAGTGGGCCGGGTCAGCCCCAGCATTTT.

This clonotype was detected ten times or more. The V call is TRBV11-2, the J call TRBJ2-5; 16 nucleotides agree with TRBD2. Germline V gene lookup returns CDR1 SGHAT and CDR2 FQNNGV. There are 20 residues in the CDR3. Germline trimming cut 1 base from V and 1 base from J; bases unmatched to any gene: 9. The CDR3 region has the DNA TGTGCCAGCAGCTTAGTGGTTGGGACTAGCGGGAGGGCCGCCCAAGAGACCCAGTACTTC. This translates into CASSLVVGTSGRAAQETQYF.

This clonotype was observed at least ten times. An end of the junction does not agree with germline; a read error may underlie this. DNA of the CDR3: TGTGCCAGCAGCTTAGTAAGGAATGAGCAGTTCTTC. Its translation: CASSLVRNEQFF. The chain joins TRBV12-3 or TRBV12-4 to TRBJ2-1; no reliable D call. The CDR3 has 12 amino acids.

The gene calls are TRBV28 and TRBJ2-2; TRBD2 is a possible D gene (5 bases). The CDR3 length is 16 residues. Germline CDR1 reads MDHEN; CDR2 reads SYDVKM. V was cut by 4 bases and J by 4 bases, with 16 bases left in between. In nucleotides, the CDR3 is TGTGCCAGCAGTTCCCTCCGGGAAGGGTTCACCGGGGAGCTGTTTTTT. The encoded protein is CASSSLREGFTGELFF. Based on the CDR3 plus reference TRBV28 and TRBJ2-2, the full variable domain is DVKVTQSSRYLVKRTGEKVFLECVQDMDHENMFWYRQDPGLGLRLIYFSYDVKMKEKGDIPEGYSVSREKKERFSLILESASTNQTSMYLCASSSLREGFTGELFFGEGSRLTVL.

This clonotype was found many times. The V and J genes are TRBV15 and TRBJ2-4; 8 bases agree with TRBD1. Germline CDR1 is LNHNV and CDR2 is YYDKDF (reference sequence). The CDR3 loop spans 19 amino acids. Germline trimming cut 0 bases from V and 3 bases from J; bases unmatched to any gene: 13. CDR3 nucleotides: TGTGCCACCAGCAGAGATGGGATCGCGCGGACAGGGAGCAAAAACATTCAGTACTTC. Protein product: CATSRDGIARTGSKNIQYF.

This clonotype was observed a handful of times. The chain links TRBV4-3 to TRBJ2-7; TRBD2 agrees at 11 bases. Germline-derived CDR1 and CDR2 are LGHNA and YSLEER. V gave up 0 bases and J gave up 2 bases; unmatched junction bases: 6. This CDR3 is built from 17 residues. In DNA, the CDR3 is TGCGCCAGCAGCCAAGATCTGTTACTAGCGGGAGCCTACGAGCAGTACTTC. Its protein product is CASSQDLLLAGAYEQYF.